This entry features one TCR beta chain sequence. This CDR3 has 13 amino acids. V lost 1 base and J lost 5, with 9 bases in between. Germline V gene sequence: CDR1 SGHTA, CDR2 FQGNSA. The data derive from a study of blood T cell repertoires in COVID-19. Study background: The origin of the acute and convalescent COVID-19 samples was the United States, Italy and Spain. PBMCs, B-cell-depleted T cells, or T cells provided the cDNA or gDNA that made up the material.

Per the original methods: Amplification from reference gene primers served as the basis for estimated nucleated cell counts. Using immunoSEQ multiplex PCR, the repertoire was profiled, and TCRdb retains in-frame clones only, with some absent. V and J calls and clone size come straight from that table; D and trimming were deduced from the DNA. The sample lists some 90,000 clones, roughly 90% seen once, with approximately 1.2% in the top ten. The TCR was taken from a man at least 80 years old with active or convalescent COVID-19. The specimen was peripheral blood. The chain couples TRBV7-2 to TRBJ2-7; weak D call: TRBD1 (6 bases). The CDR3 DNA reads TGTGCCAGCAGCTTAGGTGGGACAAACGAGCAGTACTTC. As protein: CASSLGGTNEQYF.